This T cell receptor (beta chain) was sequenced for a study of T cell therapy after organ transplantation. In the study overall: T cells were expanded about two weeks with 30 CMV class I/II epitopes. Two of the ten patients were classed as nonresponders. Short-term post-therapy blood was drawn 4 to 8 weeks after therapy ended.

The V gene lost 3 bases and the J gene lost 2 bases, with 17 bases spanning the gap. The germline CDR1 and CDR2 sequences are SGHRS and YFSETQ. This CDR3 comprises 17 residues. Study-level points and caveats: Post-therapy CD8 clonality change correlated inversely with pretherapy clonality.

Turning to this clone: Antigen: not known.

Regarding time point: 4-8 weeks after completion of therapy. Profiled with immunoSEQ multiplex PCR; TCRdb holds only in-frame clones, not every one. This sample has 3,500 or so clones, with around 74% found just once. This receptor was obtained from a human patient who had received a solid organ transplant and had CMV disease. T cells may partly derive from the graft donor. This sequence joins TRBV5-1 and TRBJ2-2; maybe TRBD1 (5 bases). The sample was CD8+ T cells from blood, taken after autologous CMV-specific T cell therapy. For the CDR3, the DNA is TGCGCCAGCAGCTCACCGGGTCATAGGGGAAACACCGGGGAGCTGTTTTTT. Its protein product is CASSSPGHRGNTGELFF.